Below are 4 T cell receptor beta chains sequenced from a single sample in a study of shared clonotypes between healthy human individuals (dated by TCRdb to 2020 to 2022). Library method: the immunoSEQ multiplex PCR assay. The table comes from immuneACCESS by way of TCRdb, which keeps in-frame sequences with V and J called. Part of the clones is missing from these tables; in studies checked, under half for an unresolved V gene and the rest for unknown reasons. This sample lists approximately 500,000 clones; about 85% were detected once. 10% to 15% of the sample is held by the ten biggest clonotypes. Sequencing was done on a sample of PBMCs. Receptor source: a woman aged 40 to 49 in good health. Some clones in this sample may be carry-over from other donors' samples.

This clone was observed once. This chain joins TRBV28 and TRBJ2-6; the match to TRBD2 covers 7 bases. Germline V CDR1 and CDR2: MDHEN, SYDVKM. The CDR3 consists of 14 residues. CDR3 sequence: CASGTTSGANVLTF. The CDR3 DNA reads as TGTGCATCGGGGACTACCTCTGGGGCCAACGTCCTGACTTTC.

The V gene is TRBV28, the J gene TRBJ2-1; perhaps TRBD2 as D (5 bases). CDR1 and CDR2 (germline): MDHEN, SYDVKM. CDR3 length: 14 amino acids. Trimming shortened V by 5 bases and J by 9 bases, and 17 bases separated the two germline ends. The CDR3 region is CASSPRLTIGEQFF. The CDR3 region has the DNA TGTGCCAGCAGTCCCCGACTAACAATAGGTGAGCAGTTCTTC.

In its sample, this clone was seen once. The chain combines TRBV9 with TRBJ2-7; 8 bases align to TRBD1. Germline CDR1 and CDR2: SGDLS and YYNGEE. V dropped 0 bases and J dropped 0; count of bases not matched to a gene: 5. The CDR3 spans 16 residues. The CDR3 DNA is TGTGCCAGCAGCGTAGCGACAGGGGAGGCCTCCTACGAGCAGTACTTC. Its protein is CASSVATGEASYEQYF.

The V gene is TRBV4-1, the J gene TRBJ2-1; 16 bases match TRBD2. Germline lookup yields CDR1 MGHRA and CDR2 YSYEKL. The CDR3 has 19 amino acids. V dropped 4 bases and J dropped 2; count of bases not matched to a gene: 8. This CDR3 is CASSPSPGTSGRAYNEQFF. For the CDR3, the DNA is TGCGCCAGCAGCCCCTCTCCCGGGACTAGCGGGAGGGCCTACAATGAGCAGTTCTTC.